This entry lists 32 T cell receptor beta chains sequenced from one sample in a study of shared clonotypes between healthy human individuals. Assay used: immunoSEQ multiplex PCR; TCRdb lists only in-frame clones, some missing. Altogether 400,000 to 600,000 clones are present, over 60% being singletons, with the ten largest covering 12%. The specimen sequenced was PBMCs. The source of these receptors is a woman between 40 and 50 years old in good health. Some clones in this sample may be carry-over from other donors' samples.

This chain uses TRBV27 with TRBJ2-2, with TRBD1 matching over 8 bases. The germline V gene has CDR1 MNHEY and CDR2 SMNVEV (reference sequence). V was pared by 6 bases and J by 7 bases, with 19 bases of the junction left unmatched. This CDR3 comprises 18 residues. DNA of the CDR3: TGTGCCAGCAGCGGAACAGGGGGGTCCGACCTGGTGTACGGGGAGCTGTTTTTT. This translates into CASSGTGGSDLVYGELFF.

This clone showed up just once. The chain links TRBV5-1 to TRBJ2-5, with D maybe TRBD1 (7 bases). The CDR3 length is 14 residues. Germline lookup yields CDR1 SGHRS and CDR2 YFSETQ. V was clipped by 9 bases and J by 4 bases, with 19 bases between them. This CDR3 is CATRRDREVETQYF. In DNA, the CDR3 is TGCGCCACCAGGAGAGACAGGGAGGTAGAGACCCAGTACTTC.

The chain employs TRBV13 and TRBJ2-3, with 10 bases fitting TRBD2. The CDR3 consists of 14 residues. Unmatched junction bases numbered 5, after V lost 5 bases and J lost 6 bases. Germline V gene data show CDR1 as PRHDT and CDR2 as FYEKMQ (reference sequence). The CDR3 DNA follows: TGTGCCAGCAGCCAAAGCGGGAGGGGGGATACGCAGTATTTT. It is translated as CASSQSGRGDTQYF.

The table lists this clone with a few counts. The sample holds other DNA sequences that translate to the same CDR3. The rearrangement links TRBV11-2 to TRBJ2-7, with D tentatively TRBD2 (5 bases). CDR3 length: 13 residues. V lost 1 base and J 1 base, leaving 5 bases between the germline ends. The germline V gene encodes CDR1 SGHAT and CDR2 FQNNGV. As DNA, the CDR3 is TGTGCCAGCAGCTTAGGCGGGTCCTACGAGCAGTACTTC. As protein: CASSLGGSYEQYF.

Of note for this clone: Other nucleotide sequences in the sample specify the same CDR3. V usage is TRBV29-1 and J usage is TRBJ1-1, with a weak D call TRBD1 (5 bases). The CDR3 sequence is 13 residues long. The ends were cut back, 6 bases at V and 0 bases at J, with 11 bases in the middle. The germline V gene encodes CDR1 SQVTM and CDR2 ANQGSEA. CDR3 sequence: CSVEGRMNTEAFF. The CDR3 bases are TGCAGCGTAGAGGGGCGGATGAACACTGAAGCTTTCTTT.

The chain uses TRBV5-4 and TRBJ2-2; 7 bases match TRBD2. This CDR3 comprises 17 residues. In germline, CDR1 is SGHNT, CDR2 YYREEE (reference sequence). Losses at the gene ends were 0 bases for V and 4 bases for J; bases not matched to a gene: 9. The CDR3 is CASSLAGRGVSTGELFF. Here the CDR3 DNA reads TGTGCCAGCAGCTTGGCCGGACGGGGGGTGAGCACCGGGGAGCTGTTTTTT.

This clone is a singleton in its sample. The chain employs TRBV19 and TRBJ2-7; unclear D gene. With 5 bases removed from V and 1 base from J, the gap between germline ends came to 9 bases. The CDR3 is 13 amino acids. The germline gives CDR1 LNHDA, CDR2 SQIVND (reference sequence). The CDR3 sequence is CASSSTLSYEQYF. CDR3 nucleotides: TGTGCCAGTAGTTCCACTTTATCCTACGAGCAGTACTTC.

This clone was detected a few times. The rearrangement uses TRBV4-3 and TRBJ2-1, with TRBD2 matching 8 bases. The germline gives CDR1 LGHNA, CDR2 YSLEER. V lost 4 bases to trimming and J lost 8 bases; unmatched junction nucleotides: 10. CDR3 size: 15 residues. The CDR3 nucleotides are TGCGCCAGCAGCCTTATGCGGGGGGCGCGGTATGAGCAGTTCTTC. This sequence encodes CASSLMRGARYEQFF.

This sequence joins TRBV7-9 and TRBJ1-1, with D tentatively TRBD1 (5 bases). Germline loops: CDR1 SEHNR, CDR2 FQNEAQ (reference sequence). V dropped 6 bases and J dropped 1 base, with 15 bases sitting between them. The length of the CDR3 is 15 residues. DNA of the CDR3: TGTGCCAGCAGGGGGACGGGGTTTAAGAACACTGAAGCTTTCTTT. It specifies CASRGTGFKNTEAFF.

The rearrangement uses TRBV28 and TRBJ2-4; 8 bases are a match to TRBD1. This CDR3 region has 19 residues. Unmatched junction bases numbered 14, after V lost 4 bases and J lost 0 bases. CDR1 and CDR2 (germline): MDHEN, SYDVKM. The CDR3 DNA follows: TGTGCCAGCAGTTGGCCCGGCAGGGGGCAGGGGGTAGCCAAAAACATTCAGTACTTC. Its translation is CASSWPGRGQGVAKNIQYF.

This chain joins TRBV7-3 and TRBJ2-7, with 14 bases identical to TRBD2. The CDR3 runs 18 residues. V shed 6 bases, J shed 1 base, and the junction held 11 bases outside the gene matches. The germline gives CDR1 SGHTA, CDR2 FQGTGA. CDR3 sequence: CASRNGLAGGGGSYEQYF. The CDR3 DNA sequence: TGTGCCAGCAGGAACGGACTAGCGGGAGGCGGTGGTTCCTACGAGCAGTACTTC.

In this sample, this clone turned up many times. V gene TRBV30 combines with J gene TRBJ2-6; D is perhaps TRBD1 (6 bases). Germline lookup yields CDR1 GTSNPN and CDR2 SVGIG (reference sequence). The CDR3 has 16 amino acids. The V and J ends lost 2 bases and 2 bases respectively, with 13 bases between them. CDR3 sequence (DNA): TGTGCCTGGAGTAAATTATGGGGGCCTGGGGCCAACGTCCTGACTTTC. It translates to CAWSKLWGPGANVLTF. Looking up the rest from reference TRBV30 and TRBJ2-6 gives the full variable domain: SQTIHQWPATLVQPVGSPLSLECTVEGTSNPNLYWYRQAAGRGLQLLFYSVGIGQISSEVPQNLSASRPQDRQFILSSKKLLLSDSGFYLCAWSKLWGPGANVLTFGAGSRLTVL.

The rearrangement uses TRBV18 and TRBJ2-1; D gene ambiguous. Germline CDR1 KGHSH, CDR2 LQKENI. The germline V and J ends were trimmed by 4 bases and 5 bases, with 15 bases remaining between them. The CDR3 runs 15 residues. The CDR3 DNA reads TGTGCCAGCTCACGACCCACTCCCACCCACAATGAGCAGTTCTTC. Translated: CASSRPTPTHNEQFF.

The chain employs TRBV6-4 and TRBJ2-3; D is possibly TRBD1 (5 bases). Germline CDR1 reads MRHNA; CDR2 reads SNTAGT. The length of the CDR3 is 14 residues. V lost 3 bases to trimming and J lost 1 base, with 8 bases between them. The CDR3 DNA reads TGTGCCAGCAGTGAGCAGGGTGGCACAGATACGCAGTATTTT. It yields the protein CASSEQGGTDTQYF.

CDR3: CASSLWGESITTDTQYF. The DNA for the CDR3 is TGTGCCAGCAGTTTATGGGGGGAATCCATCACCACAGATACGCAGTATTTT. The chain combines TRBV27 with TRBJ2-3, with a tentative D call TRBD2 (6 bases). Germline values: CDR1 MNHEY, CDR2 SMNVEV (reference sequence). CDR3 length: 17 residues. Trimming left V 1 base short and J 2 bases short, with 16 bases between.

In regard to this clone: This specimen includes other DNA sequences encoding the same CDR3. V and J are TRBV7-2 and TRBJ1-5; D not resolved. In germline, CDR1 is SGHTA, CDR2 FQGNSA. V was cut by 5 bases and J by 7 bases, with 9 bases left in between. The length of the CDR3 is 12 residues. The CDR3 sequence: CASSPPGQPQHF. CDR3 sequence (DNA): TGTGCCAGCAGCCCCCCGGGACAGCCCCAGCATTTT.

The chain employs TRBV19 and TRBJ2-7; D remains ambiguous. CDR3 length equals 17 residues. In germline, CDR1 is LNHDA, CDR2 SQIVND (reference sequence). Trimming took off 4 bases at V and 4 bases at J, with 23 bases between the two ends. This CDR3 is CASSNPGLAETPYEQYF. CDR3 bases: TGTGCCAGTAGTAACCCCGGATTAGCAGAAACACCTTACGAGCAGTACTTC.

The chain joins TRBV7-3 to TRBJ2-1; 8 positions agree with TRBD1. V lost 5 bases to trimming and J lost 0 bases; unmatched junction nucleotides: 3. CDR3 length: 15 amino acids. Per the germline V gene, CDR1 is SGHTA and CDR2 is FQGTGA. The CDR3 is CASSQGAGSYNEQFF. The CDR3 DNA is TGTGCCAGCAGCCAGGGGGCTGGCTCCTACAATGAGCAGTTCTTC.

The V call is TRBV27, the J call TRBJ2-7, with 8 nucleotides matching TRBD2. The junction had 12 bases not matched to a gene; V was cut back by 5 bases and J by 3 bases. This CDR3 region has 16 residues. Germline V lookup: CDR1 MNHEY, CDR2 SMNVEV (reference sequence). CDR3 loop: CASSIRTGTRFYEQYF. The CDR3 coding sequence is TGTGCCAGCAGTATACGAACCGGGACTAGGTTCTACGAGCAGTACTTC.

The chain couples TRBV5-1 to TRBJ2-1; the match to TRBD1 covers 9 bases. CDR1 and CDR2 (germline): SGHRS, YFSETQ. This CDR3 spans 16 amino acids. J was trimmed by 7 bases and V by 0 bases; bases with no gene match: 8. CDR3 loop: CASSLGDRVFENEQFF. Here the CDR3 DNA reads TGCGCCAGCAGCTTGGGGGACAGGGTCTTCGAGAATGAGCAGTTCTTC.

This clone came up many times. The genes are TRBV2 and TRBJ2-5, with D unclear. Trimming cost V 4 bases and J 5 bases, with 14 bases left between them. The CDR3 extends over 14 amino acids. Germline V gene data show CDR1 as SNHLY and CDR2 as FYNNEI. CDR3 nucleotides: TGTGCCAGCAGTGTTTATAGGGTTGAGGAGACCCAGTACTTC. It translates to CASSVYRVEETQYF.

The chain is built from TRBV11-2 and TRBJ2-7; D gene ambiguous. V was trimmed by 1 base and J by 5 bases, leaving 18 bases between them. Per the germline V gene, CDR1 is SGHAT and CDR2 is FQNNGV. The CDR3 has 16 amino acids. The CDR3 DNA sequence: TGTGCCAGCAGCTTAGGAACCGGGCGCGGCTCGGACGAGCAGTACTTC. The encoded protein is CASSLGTGRGSDEQYF.

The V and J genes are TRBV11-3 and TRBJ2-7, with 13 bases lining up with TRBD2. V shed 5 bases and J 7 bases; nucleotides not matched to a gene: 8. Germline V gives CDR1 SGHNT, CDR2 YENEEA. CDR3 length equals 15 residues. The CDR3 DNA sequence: TGTGCCAGCAGCCCGAGACTAGCGGGAGGTGGGGAGCAGTACTTC. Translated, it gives CASSPRLAGGGEQYF.

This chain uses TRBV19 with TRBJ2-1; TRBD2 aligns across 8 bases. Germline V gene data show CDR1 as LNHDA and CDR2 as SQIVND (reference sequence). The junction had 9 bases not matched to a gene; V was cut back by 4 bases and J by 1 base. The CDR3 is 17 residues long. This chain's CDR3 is CASSSLIAGRSYNEQFF. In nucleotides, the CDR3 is TGTGCCAGTAGTAGCCTAATAGCGGGAAGGTCCTACAATGAGCAGTTCTTC.

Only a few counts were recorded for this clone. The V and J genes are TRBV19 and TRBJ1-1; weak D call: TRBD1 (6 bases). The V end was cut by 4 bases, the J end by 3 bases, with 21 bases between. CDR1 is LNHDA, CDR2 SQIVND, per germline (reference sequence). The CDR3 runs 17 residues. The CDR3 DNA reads TGTGCCAGTAGTACCTCCTGGACAGCCCCTTTGGACACTGAAGCTTTCTTT. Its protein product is CASSTSWTAPLDTEAFF.

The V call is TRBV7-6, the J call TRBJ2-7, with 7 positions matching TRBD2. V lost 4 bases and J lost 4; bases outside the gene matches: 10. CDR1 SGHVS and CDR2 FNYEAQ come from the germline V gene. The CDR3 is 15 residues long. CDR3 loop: CASSSSGGRPYEQYF. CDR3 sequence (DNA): TGTGCCAGCAGCTCCTCGGGCGGGAGACCGTACGAGCAGTACTTC.

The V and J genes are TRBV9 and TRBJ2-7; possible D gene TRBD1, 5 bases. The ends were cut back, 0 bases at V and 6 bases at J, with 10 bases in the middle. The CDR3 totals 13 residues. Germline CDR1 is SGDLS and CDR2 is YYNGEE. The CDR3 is CASSVEETAEQYF. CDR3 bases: TGTGCCAGCAGCGTAGAGGAGACAGCCGAGCAGTACTTC.

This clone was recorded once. The DNA of the CDR3 is TGTGCCAGCAGTCTCTCGGGACCCTTCTCCTACGAGCAGTACTTC. Amino acids: CASSLSGPFSYEQYF. The J gene is TRBJ2-7, the V gene TRBV27; D may match TRBD1 or TRBD2 (5 bases each). Trimming removed 5 bases from V and 0 bases from J, with 14 bases in between. The CDR3 sequence is 15 residues long. Germline CDR1 reads MNHEY; CDR2 reads SMNVEV (reference sequence).

The CDR3: CASSERGGGGTEAFF. CDR3 sequence (DNA): TGTGCCAGCAGTGAACGGGGGGGCGGGGGGACTGAAGCTTTCTTT. This sequence joins TRBV6-1 and TRBJ1-1, with a weak D call TRBD1 (6 bases). The V and J ends lost 2 bases and 5 bases respectively, with 15 bases between them. From germline, CDR1 is MNHNS and CDR2 SASEGT. CDR3 length: 15 amino acids.

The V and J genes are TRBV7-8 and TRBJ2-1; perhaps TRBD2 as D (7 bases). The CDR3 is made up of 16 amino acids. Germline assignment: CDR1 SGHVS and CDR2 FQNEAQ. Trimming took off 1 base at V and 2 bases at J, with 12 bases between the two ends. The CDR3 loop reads CASSLEGGLTYNEQFF. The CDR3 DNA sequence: TGTGCCAGCAGCTTAGAGGGGGGGCTAACCTACAATGAGCAGTTCTTC. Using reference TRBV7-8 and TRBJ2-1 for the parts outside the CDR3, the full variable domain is GAGVSQSPRYKVAKRGQDVALRCDPISGHVSLFWYQQALGQGPEFLTYFQNEAQLDKSGLPSDRFFAERPEGSVSTLKIQRTQQEDSAVYLCASSLEGGLTYNEQFFGPGTRLTVL.

CDR3 sequence (DNA): TGTGCCTGGCTGGGACATCCCTTCGCTGGGGCCAACGTCCTGACTTTC. It codes for CAWLGHPFAGANVLTF. V usage is TRBV30 and J usage is TRBJ2-6, with a possible D match to TRBD1 (6 bases). The V end lost 5 bases, the J end lost 2 bases, and 16 bases lay between the germline ends. The CDR3 spans 16 residues. Germline V gene data show CDR1 as GTSNPN and CDR2 as SVGIG (reference sequence).

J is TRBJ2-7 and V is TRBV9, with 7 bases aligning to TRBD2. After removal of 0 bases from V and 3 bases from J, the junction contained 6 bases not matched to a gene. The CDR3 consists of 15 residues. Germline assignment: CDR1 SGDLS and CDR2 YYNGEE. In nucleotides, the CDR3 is TGTGCCAGCAGCGTAGGAGCGGGACCTAACTACGAGCAGTACTTC. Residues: CASSVGAGPNYEQYF.